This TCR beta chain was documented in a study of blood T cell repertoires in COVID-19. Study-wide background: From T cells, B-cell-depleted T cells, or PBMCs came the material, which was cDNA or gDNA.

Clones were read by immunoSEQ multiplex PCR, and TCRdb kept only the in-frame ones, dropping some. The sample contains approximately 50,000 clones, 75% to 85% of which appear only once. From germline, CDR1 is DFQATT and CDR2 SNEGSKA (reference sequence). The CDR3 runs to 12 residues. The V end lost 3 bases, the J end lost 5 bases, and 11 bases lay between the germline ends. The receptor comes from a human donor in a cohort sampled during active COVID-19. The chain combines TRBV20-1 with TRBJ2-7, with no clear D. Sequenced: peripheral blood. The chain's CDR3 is CSASSGLDEQYF. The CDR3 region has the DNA TGCAGTGCTAGTTCTGGGCTCGACGAGCAGTACTTC.